Listed here are 28 T cell receptor beta chains from one sample, sequenced in a study of a mutant IDH1 vaccine in newly diagnosed glioma. The antigens of these receptors remain unknown. Assay used: immunoSEQ multiplex PCR; TCRdb lists only in-frame clones, some missing. The sample includes around 56,000 clones, roughly 82% of them seen just once. Time point meaning: week 5, during vaccination. Mutant IDH1 20-mer peptide, at 300 ug, made up each vaccine dose, with topical imiquimod. Here the sequenced sample was PBMCs, taken from a glioma patient whose treatment included an IDH1 peptide vaccine. Source of these receptors: a woman between 18 and 30 years old with glioma. Some clones in this sample may be carry-over from other donors' samples.

The chain joins TRBV29-1 to TRBJ2-4; a weak D match, TRBD1 (6 bases). Trimming pared 7 bases from V and 3 bases from J, leaving 22 bases between. The CDR3 is made up of 16 amino acids. Looked up from germline, CDR1 is SQVTM and CDR2 is ANQGSEA. CDR3 nucleotides: TGCAGCGCCCTCTTAGGACAGCGCTTGGGCAAAAACATTCAGTACTTC. This translates into CSALLGQRLGKNIQYF.

The rearrangement links TRBV19 to TRBJ1-2; maybe TRBD1 (6 bases). The CDR3 covers 13 residues. V lost 8 bases and J 7 bases, leaving 17 bases between the germline ends. Germline CDR1 and CDR2: LNHDA and SQIVND (reference sequence). This CDR3 is CASPQGGRCGYTF. CDR3 nucleotides: TGTGCCAGTCCTCAAGGGGGGCGCTGTGGCTACACCTTC.

The chain carries TRBV19 and TRBJ1-5; no clear D gene. The V and J ends lost 1 base and 2 bases respectively, with 15 bases between them. This CDR3 comprises 17 residues. Per germline, CDR1 LNHDA and CDR2 SQIVND (reference sequence). CDR3 in amino acids: CASSIGSGLRGNQPQHF. DNA of the CDR3: TGTGCCAGTAGTATAGGATCAGGACTTAGAGGCAATCAGCCCCAGCATTTT.

V is TRBV19 and J is TRBJ1-5; TRBD1 is a possible D gene (5 bases). There are 13 residues in the CDR3. Germline CDR1 is LNHDA and CDR2 is SQIVND (reference sequence). V dropped 11 bases and J dropped 7 bases, with 18 bases sitting between them. The CDR3 sequence is CAVSGGLQQPQHF. The CDR3, as DNA: TGTGCCGTCTCGGGGGGGTTGCAGCAGCCCCAGCATTTT.

This clone has more than one count but fewer than ten. The rearrangement uses TRBV7-9 and TRBJ2-7; D gene unclear. The CDR3 is 11 residues long. Germline values: CDR1 SEHNR, CDR2 FQNEAQ (reference sequence). Trimming left V 5 bases short and J 2 bases short, with 4 bases between. Here the CDR3 reads CASSPTYEQYF. CDR3 in DNA: TGTGCCAGCAGCCCGACCTACGAGCAGTACTTC.

The chain uses TRBV13 and TRBJ2-7, with 11 bases lining up with TRBD2. The CDR3 contains 15 residues. Germline assignment: CDR1 PRHDT and CDR2 FYEKMQ (reference sequence). V was clipped by 2 bases and J by 1 base; unmatched bases: 1. The CDR3 sequence is CASSLRTSGSYEQYF. The CDR3 coding sequence is TGTGCCAGCAGCTTACGGACTAGCGGGTCCTACGAGCAGTACTTC. The complete variable domain, with remaining parts taken from reference TRBV13 and TRBJ2-7, reads AAGVIQSPRHLIKEKRETATLKCYPIPRHDTVYWYQQGPGQDPQFLISFYEKMQSDKGSIPDRFSAQQFSDYHSELNMSSLELGDSALYFCASSLRTSGSYEQYFGPGTRLTVT.

The chain has TRBV5-8 and TRBJ2-5, with D perhaps matching TRBD1 or TRBD2 (5 bases each). The V gene's germline CDR1 is SGHTS and CDR2 YDEGEE. Trimming took 1 base from V and 4 from J, leaving 8 bases between them. CDR3 length: 13 residues. The CDR3 spells CASSLRDPETQYF. The CDR3 DNA sequence: TGTGCCAGCAGCTTGAGGGACCCAGAGACCCAGTACTTC.

The rearrangement uses TRBV14 and TRBJ1-2; TRBD1 aligns across 7 bases. J gave up 4 bases and V 8 bases, and 7 bases lay outside the gene matches. Germline V gene sequence: CDR1 SGHDN, CDR2 FVKESK. The CDR3 totals 13 residues. The CDR3, as DNA: TGTGCCAGCGGACGACAGGGACCCTATGGCTACACCTTC. Its translation: CASGRQGPYGYTF.

The V gene is TRBV7-8, the J gene TRBJ2-5; D remains unclear. CDR3 size: 11 residues. Trimming took off 7 bases at V and 5 bases at J, with 8 bases between the two ends. Germline V gene lookup returns CDR1 SGHVS and CDR2 FQNEAQ. This CDR3 reads CASTSRETQYF. The CDR3 DNA reads as TGTGCCAGCACCTCGCGGGAGACCCAGTACTTC.

V gene TRBV20-1 combines with J gene TRBJ1-1; D gene unclear. V was cut by 3 bases and J by 6 bases, with 8 bases left in between. The CDR3 runs to 11 residues. Germline CDR1 reads DFQATT; CDR2 reads SNEGSKA (reference sequence). The CDR3 region has the DNA TGCAGTGCTAGTGCCAACGCTGAAGCTTTCTTT. It codes for CSASANAEAFF.

The gene calls are TRBV25-1 and TRBJ1-3; no definite D call. Germline V gene data show CDR1 as MGHDK and CDR2 as SYGVNS. The CDR3 runs 18 residues. Trimming left V 4 bases short and J 0 bases short, with 19 bases between. The CDR3 bases are TGTGCCAGCAGTGTTTCTGACTACAGCCCCAGCTCTGGAAACACCATATATTTT. It specifies CASSVSDYSPSSGNTIYF.

This chain connects TRBV29-1 to TRBJ1-4, with D perhaps TRBD1 (5 bases). Germline V gene data show CDR1 as SQVTM and CDR2 as ANQGSEA. Trimming cost V 7 bases and J 8 bases, with 14 bases left between them. The CDR3 is 12 amino acids. CDR3 sequence (DNA): TGCAGCGCGAGGAGGGGTGGCGAAAAACTGTTTTTT. As protein: CSARRGGEKLFF.

The chain recombines TRBV29-1 with TRBJ1-1, with D perhaps matching TRBD1 (6 bases). The CDR3 is 12 residues long. Per germline, CDR1 SQVTM and CDR2 ANQGSEA. Trimming pared 2 bases from V and 11 bases from J, leaving 15 bases between. The CDR3 sequence is CSVEPAGAAAFF. The CDR3 DNA sequence: TGCAGCGTTGAACCAGCAGGGGCGGCGGCTTTCTTT.

The chain joins TRBV14 to TRBJ2-3, with D unresolved. In germline, CDR1 is SGHDN, CDR2 FVKESK. The CDR3 totals 18 residues. V dropped 0 bases and J dropped 1 base, with 17 bases sitting between them. CDR3 protein: CASSQDWIHSRGTDTQYF. The DNA for the CDR3 is TGTGCCAGCAGCCAAGATTGGATCCACAGTCGGGGCACAGATACGCAGTATTTT. Full variable domain (missing parts from reference TRBV14 and TRBJ2-3): EAGVTQFPSHSVIEKGQTVTLRCDPISGHDNLYWYRRVMGKEIKFLLHFVKESKQDESGMPNNRFLAERTGGTYSTLKVQPAELEDSGVYFCASSQDWIHSRGTDTQYFGPGTRLTVL.

DNA for the CDR3: TGTGCCAGCAGTGAATTTAACGGGGAAGAGACCCAGTACTTC. Translating gives CASSEFNGEETQYF. The genes are TRBV25-1 and TRBJ2-5; perhaps TRBD2 as D (5 bases). The CDR3 is 14 amino acids. The germline CDR1 and CDR2 sequences are MGHDK and SYGVNS. Deletions cut 1 base from V and 3 bases from J, with 9 bases between. Full variable domain (outside the CDR3, taken from reference TRBV25-1 and TRBJ2-5): EADIYQTPRYLVIGTGKKITLECSQTMGHDKMYWYQQDPGMELHLIHYSYGVNSTEKGDLSSESTVSRIRTEHFPLTLESARPSHTSQYLCASSEFNGEETQYFGPGTRLLVL.

The chain links TRBV6-5 to TRBJ2-1, with D perhaps TRBD1 or TRBD2 (5 bases each). CDR1 and CDR2 from the germline V gene are MNHEY and SVGAGI. Trimming removed 5 bases at V and 6 bases at J, with 11 bases between. The CDR3 contains 13 residues. This CDR3 reads CASSIGTPNEQFF. In DNA form, the CDR3 reads TGTGCCAGCAGTATTGGGACCCCCAATGAGCAGTTCTTC.

Of note for this clone: The junction shows a germline mismatch at one end, possibly a read error. The rearrangement links TRBV7-2 to TRBJ2-3; D might be TRBD2 (5 bases). The CDR3 is 14 amino acids. In germline, CDR1 is SGHTA, CDR2 FQGNSA. The CDR3 protein is CASSLAPFGDTQYF. Here the CDR3 DNA reads TGTGCCAGCAGCTTAGCCCCCTTCGGGGATACGCAATATTTT.

The chain combines TRBV5-1 with TRBJ1-1; D is uncertain. V was shortened by 1 base and J by 3 bases, with 7 bases between the two germline ends. CDR1 is SGHRS and CDR2 is YFSETQ in the germline V gene. The CDR3 has 13 amino acids. CDR3 DNA: TGCGCCAGCAGCTTGCGCGAAGACACTGAAGCTTTCTTT. It is translated as CASSLREDTEAFF.

This clone occurred once. V and J are TRBV2 and TRBJ1-5; maybe TRBD1 (5 bases). Germline V gene data show CDR1 as SNHLY and CDR2 as FYNNEI. Trimming removed 1 base from V and 4 bases from J, with 11 bases in between. The CDR3 has 15 amino acids. The CDR3 sequence is CASSEGGRDNQPQHF. The DNA of the CDR3 is TGTGCCAGCAGTGAAGGTGGCAGGGATAATCAGCCCCAGCATTTT. The variable domain in full, completed from reference TRBV2 and TRBJ1-5, reads EPEVTQTPSHQVTQMGQEVILRCVPISNHLYFYWYRQILGQKVEFLVSFYNNEISEKSEIFDDQFSVERPDGSNFTLKIRSTKLEDSAMYFCASSEGGRDNQPQHFGDGTRLSIL.

The DNA for the CDR3 is TGTGCCAGCAGCCCCAATTTAGCGGGGGGGCGAGAGCAGTACTTC. Its protein is CASSPNLAGGREQYF. The chain combines TRBV14 with TRBJ2-7; TRBD2 matches 11 bases. CDR3 length: 15 residues. The ends lost 4 bases at V and 7 bases at J; junction bases unmatched: 9. Per germline, CDR1 SGHDN and CDR2 FVKESK.

This clone has just one count. The rearrangement uses TRBV19 and TRBJ1-1; no reliable D call. CDR3 length equals 16 residues. V lost 0 bases, J lost 4 bases, and 15 bases lay in between. Germline-derived CDR1 and CDR2 are LNHDA and SQIVND (reference sequence). The CDR3 DNA sequence: TGTGCCAGTAGTATAGATCGCCCGGTCCAGAGCACTGAAGCTTTCTTT. Encoded protein: CASSIDRPVQSTEAFF.

The chain joins TRBV7-9 to TRBJ1-1, with 7 bases matching TRBD1. Germline V CDR1 and CDR2: SEHNR, FQNEAQ (reference sequence). This CDR3 has 13 amino acids. V lost 5 bases to trimming and J lost 9 bases; unmatched junction nucleotides: 9. The CDR3 sequence is CASSLTMGQQAFF. Here the CDR3 DNA reads TGTGCCAGCAGCCTCACTATGGGACAGCAAGCTTTCTTT.

The V and J genes are TRBV2 and TRBJ2-7, with 8 positions matching TRBD1. The germline CDR1 and CDR2 sequences are SNHLY and FYNNEI. The J segment lost 2 bases and the V segment lost 6 bases, leaving 6 bases of the junction unmatched. The CDR3 is 14 amino acids. CDR3 bases: TGTGCCAGCAGGATTGGACAGGGACCCTACGAGCAGTACTTC. Translating it yields CASRIGQGPYEQYF. Full variable domain (missing parts from reference TRBV2 and TRBJ2-7): EPEVTQTPSHQVTQMGQEVILRCVPISNHLYFYWYRQILGQKVEFLVSFYNNEISEKSEIFDDQFSVERPDGSNFTLKIRSTKLEDSAMYFCASRIGQGPYEQYFGPGTRLTVT.

The CDR3 is CASSFGLAGQETQYF. Here the CDR3 DNA reads TGTGCCAGCAGCTTTGGACTAGCGGGTCAAGAGACCCAGTACTTC. This sequence joins TRBV5-6 and TRBJ2-5, with 11 bases that match TRBD2. The CDR3 extends over 15 amino acids. Losses at the gene ends were 2 bases for V and 2 bases for J; bases not matched to a gene: 2. Germline CDR1 reads SGHDT; CDR2 reads YYEEEE. The entire variable domain, with the rest obtained from reference TRBV5-6 and TRBJ2-5, is as follows: DAGVTQSPTHLIKTRGQQVTLRCSPKSGHDTVSWYQQALGQGPQFIFQYYEEEERQRGNFPDRFSGHQFPNYSSELNVNALLLGDSALYLCASSFGLAGQETQYFGPGTRLLVL.

The chain has TRBV28 and TRBJ2-7, with 8 positions matching TRBD1. This CDR3 is 15 amino acids long. Germline V gives CDR1 MDHEN, CDR2 SYDVKM. With V trimmed by 6 bases and J by 3 bases, 10 bases remained unmatched. The CDR3 DNA follows: TGTGCCAGCAGAACCTTGGGACAGGCTTACTACGAGCAGTACTTC. It specifies CASRTLGQAYYEQYF. The entire variable domain, with the rest obtained from reference TRBV28 and TRBJ2-7, is as follows: DVKVTQSSRYLVKRTGEKVFLECVQDMDHENMFWYRQDPGLGLRLIYFSYDVKMKEKGDIPEGYSVSREKKERFSLILESASTNQTSMYLCASRTLGQAYYEQYFGPGTRLTVT.

This clone was seen a single time. The chain is built from TRBV7-9 and TRBJ1-1, with D possibly being TRBD1 (6 bases). Per the germline V gene, CDR1 is SEHNR and CDR2 is FQNEAQ (reference sequence). CDR3 length: 13 amino acids. The germline V and J ends were trimmed by 4 bases and 12 bases, with 18 bases remaining between them. The CDR3: CASSSRDMGTPFF. The CDR3, as DNA: TGTGCCAGCAGCTCACGGGACATGGGCACGCCTTTCTTT.

The V call is TRBV29-1, the J call TRBJ1-2; 8 bases agree with TRBD1. This CDR3 contains 14 residues. The trim removed 6 bases at V and 6 bases at J, leaving 12 bases unmatched. Germline V gene lookup returns CDR1 SQVTM and CDR2 ANQGSEA. Here the CDR3 DNA reads TGCAGCGTCAACTACGGACAGGGAAGGGATGGCTACACCTTC. Protein: CSVNYGQGRDGYTF.

This clone occurred once. The chain links TRBV10-3 to TRBJ2-7; D may be TRBD2 (5 bases). CDR1 is ENHRY and CDR2 is SYGVKD in the germline V gene. Trimming shortened V by 3 bases and J by 3 bases, and 12 bases separated the two germline ends. The length of the CDR3 is 14 residues. This CDR3 reads CAISETEVGYEQYF. In nucleotides, the CDR3 is TGTGCCATCAGTGAAACGGAGGTAGGCTACGAGCAGTACTTC.